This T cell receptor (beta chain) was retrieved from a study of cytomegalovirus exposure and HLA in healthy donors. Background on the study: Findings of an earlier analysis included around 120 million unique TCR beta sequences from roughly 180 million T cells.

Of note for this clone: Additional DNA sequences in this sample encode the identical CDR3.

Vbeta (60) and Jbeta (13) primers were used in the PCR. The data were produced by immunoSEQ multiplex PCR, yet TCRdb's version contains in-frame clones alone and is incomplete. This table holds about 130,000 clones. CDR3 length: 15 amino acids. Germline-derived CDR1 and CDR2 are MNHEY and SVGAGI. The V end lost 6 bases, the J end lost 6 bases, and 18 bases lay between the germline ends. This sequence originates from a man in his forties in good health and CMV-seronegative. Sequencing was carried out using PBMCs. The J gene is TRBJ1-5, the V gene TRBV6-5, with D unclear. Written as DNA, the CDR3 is TGTGCCAGCAGACTAGTCGGAGGGCCGGGTCAGCCCCAGCATTTT. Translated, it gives CASRLVGGPGQPQHF.